This is a list of T cell receptor beta chains from one sample in a study of blood T cell repertoires in COVID-19. This table comes from immunoSEQ multiplex PCR, and its TCRdb copy is limited to in-frame clones, with some not included. The sample has about 260,000 clones; roughly 87% are singletons. The sample consisted of peripheral blood. The source is a woman in her fifties or sixties who had recovered from COVID-19. CDR3s include the opening cysteine and the closing phenylalanine or tryptophan. D genes are given only for firm matches. Some rows have no size entry. The others give once, few or many, or a class for an expanded clone.

>TRBJ1-6|-|TRBV12-5|-
CASGLNGGSPLHF
TGTGCTAGTGGTTTGAACGGGGGTTCACCCCTCCACTTT
>TRBJ1-1|-|TRBV30|-
CAWSVLGYRTEAFF
TGTGCCTGGAGTGTACTCGGGTATAGGACTGAAGCTTTCTTT
>TRBJ1-2|TRBD1|TRBV12-3/TRBV12-4|-
CASSPRTGYGYTF
TGTGCCAGCAGTCCTCGGACAGGCTATGGCTACACCTTC
>TRBJ1-5|-|TRBV7-2|-
CASSLTKLWPQHF
TGTGCCAGCAGCTTGACTAAATTGTGGCCCCAGCATTTT
>TRBJ2-1|TRBD2|TRBV27|-
CASSLLGSGGVNNEQFF
TGTGCCAGCAGTTTACTGGGGAGCGGGGGGGTAAACAATGAGCAGTTCTTC
>TRBJ1-2|-|TRBV7-8|-
CASTRLADYGYTF
TGTGCCAGCACCCGACTGGCGGACTATGGCTACACCTTC
>TRBJ1-3|-|TRBV5-1|-
CASSLQTAGSGNTIYF
TGCGCCAGCAGCCTGCAGACAGCGGGGTCTGGAAACACCATATATTTT
>TRBJ2-2|TRBD1|TRBV28|once
CASSLLGQATGELFF
TGTGCCAGCAGTTTACTGGGACAGGCCACCGGGGAGCTGTTTTTT
>TRBJ2-7|-|TRBV27|-
CASSFSGREQYF
TGTGCCAGCAGTTTCTCTGGGCGCGAGCAGTACTTC
>TRBJ2-2|-|TRBV13|-
CASSPGPRRAGELFF
TGTGCCAGCAGCCCTGGGCCACGGAGGGCCGGGGAGCTGTTTTTT
>TRBJ1-1|TRBD1|TRBV3-1/TRBV3-2|-
CASSQGQGWDTEAFF
TGTGCCAGCAGCCAAGGACAGGGGTGGGACACTGAAGCTTTCTTT
>TRBJ2-7|-|TRBV30|-
CAWSVLYEQYF
TGTGCCTGGAGTGTTCTCTACGAGCAGTACTTC
>TRBJ1-5|-|TRBV19|-
CASNSVGQPPEPQHF
TGTGCCAGTAACAGTGTCGGCCAGCCACCTGAGCCCCAGCATTTT
>TRBJ1-1|TRBD1|TRBV5-1|-
CASRTGTGNTEAFF
TGCGCCAGCAGAACCGGGACAGGGAACACTGAAGCTTTCTTT
>TRBJ1-2|TRBD1|TRBV19|-
CASSIVWDRVINYGYTF
TGTGCCAGTAGTATTGTATGGGACAGGGTAATTAACTATGGCTACACCTTC
>TRBJ1-1|-|TRBV7-3|-
CASSLTRGGTEAFF
TGTGCCAGCAGCTTAACTAGGGGCGGCACTGAAGCTTTCTTT
>TRBJ1-1|TRBD1|TRBV7-9|-
CASSPWTGTEAFF
TGTGCCAGCAGCCCTTGGACAGGGACTGAAGCTTTCTTT
>TRBJ2-2|TRBD1|TRBV5-4|once
CASSLEGGAYTGELFF
TGTGCCAGCAGCTTGGAAGGGGGCGCATACACCGGGGAGCTGTTTTTT
>TRBJ2-3|-|TRBV27|-
CASSYQFSADTQYF
TGTGCCAGCAGTTACCAGTTCAGCGCAGATACGCAGTATTTT
>TRBJ1-1|-|TRBV7-2|-
CASTLPRVGPNTEAFF
TGTGCCAGCACCTTGCCCCGTGTTGGGCCGAACACTGAAGCTTTCTTT
>TRBJ2-7|TRBD1|TRBV6-2/TRBV6-3|-
CASSYFSLGTGANYEQYF
TGTGCCAGCAGTTACTTCTCATTAGGGACAGGGGCGAACTACGAGCAGTACTTC
>TRBJ1-6|TRBD1|TRBV5-1|-
CASSLTGDYNSPLHF
TGCGCCAGCAGCCTGACAGGGGACTATAATTCACCCCTCCACTTT
>TRBJ2-2|-|TRBV11-2|-
CASSLRGELFF
TGTGCCAGCAGCTTACGCGGGGAGCTGTTTTTT
>TRBJ1-6|-|TRBV10-1|once
CASRVSGDYNSPLHF
TGCGCCAGCAGAGTTTCAGGTGACTATAATTCACCCCTCCACTTT
>TRBJ1-2|-|TRBV27|-
CASSFRPNRANYGYTF
TGTGCCAGCAGTTTCCGACCAAACAGGGCTAACTATGGCTACACCTTC
>TRBJ2-3|TRBD2|TRBV27|-
CASSRREGDTQYF
TGTGCCAGCAGTAGGCGGGAGGGCGATACGCAGTATTTT
>TRBJ1-4|-|TRBV30|few
CAWSDGTNEKLFF
TGTGCCTGGAGTGACGGAACTAATGAAAAACTGTTTTTT
>TRBJ2-7|TRBD1|TRBV13|-
CASTTRTGAEQYF
TGTGCCAGCACGACGCGAACAGGGGCCGAGCAGTACTTC
>TRBJ2-5|TRBD2|TRBV13|-
CASSLEGRGGDLQETQYF
TGTGCCAGCAGCTTAGAGGGTAGGGGAGGGGACCTACAAGAGACCCAGTACTTC
>TRBJ2-3|TRBD2|TRBV7-2|-
CASTRSGRARDTQYF
TGTGCCAGCACTCGTAGCGGGAGGGCCCGGGATACGCAGTATTTT
>TRBJ2-7|TRBD2|TRBV9|-
CASSAGTTLYEQYF
TGTGCCAGCAGCGCCGGGACTACCCTCTACGAGCAGTACTTC
>TRBJ1-1|TRBD1|TRBV6-5|-
CASSYAGGNTEAFF
TGTGCCAGCAGTTACGCAGGGGGGAACACTGAAGCTTTCTTT
>TRBJ1-1|-|TRBV29-1|-
CSVLERDTEAFF
TGCAGCGTTCTAGAGAGGGACACTGAAGCTTTCTTT
>TRBJ2-7|TRBD2|TRBV2|many
CASRGTSGGYEQYF
TGTGCCAGCCGAGGGACTAGCGGGGGGTACGAGCAGTACTTC
>TRBJ1-3|TRBD1|TRBV7-2|few
CASSSVGTGAGNTIYF
TGTGCCAGCAGCTCGGTCGGGACAGGGGCTGGAAACACCATATATTTT
>TRBJ1-1|TRBD1|TRBV12-3/TRBV12-4|-
CASNRQGNTEAFF
TGTGCCAGCAATCGACAGGGGAACACTGAAGCTTTCTTT
>TRBJ1-1|-|TRBV14|-
CASSPFGGGYAFF
TGTGCCAGCAGCCCGTTTGGTGGGGGCTATGCTTTCTTT
>TRBJ1-2|-|TRBV7-3|-
CASSLEGGYGYTF
TGTGCCAGCAGCCTGGAAGGGGGCTATGGCTACACCTTC
>TRBJ2-3|TRBD2|TRBV29-1|-
CSVGTSIADTQYF
TGCAGCGTTGGGACTAGCATAGCGGATACGCAGTATTTT
>TRBJ1-1|-|TRBV6-4|-
CASRTQGKAFF
TGTGCCAGCAGGACCCAGGGAAAAGCTTTCTTT
>TRBJ2-1|-|TRBV11-2|-
CASSRLPGKNNEQFF
TGTGCCAGCAGCCGACTTCCGGGGAAGAACAATGAGCAGTTCTTC
>TRBJ2-7|-|TRBV23-1|-
CASSYPLRSYEQYF
TGCGCCAGCAGTTACCCGCTCAGGTCCTACGAGCAGTACTTC
>TRBJ1-2|-|TRBV7-8|-
CASSPPGGSDYGYTF
TGTGCCAGCAGTCCCCCTGGGGGCTCGGACTATGGCTACACCTTC
>TRBJ2-7|TRBD1|TRBV30|once
CAWSADRGSHEQYF
TGTGCCTGGAGTGCCGACAGGGGTAGCCACGAGCAGTACTTC
>TRBJ1-1|TRBD1|TRBV24-1|-
CATSDVRDRGSFF
TGTGCCACCAGTGATGTCCGGGACAGGGGGTCTTTCTTT
>TRBJ2-1|TRBD2|TRBV18|once
CASSLPGRVNNEQFF
TGTGCCAGCTCACTGCCCGGGAGGGTTAACAATGAGCAGTTCTTC
>TRBJ1-2|-|TRBV2|-
CASSARTGNYGYTF
TGTGCCAGCAGTGCCCGAACAGGAAACTATGGCTACACCTTC
>TRBJ1-1|-|TRBV5-1|-
CASSLGTENTEAFF
TGCGCCAGCAGCTTGGGGACAGAGAACACTGAAGCTTTCTTT
>TRBJ1-2|-|TRBV6-5|-
CASRAGGRNYGYTF
TGTGCCAGCAGGGCGGGGGGCCGCAACTATGGCTACACCTTC
>TRBJ1-5|TRBD1|TRBV6-2/TRBV6-3|-
CASSSGQYNQPQHF
TGTGCCAGCAGTTCGGGACAGTACAATCAGCCCCAGCATTTT
>TRBJ2-2|TRBD1|TRBV30|-
CAWGPGTGITGELFF
TGTGCCTGGGGACCCGGGACAGGGATCACCGGGGAGCTGTTTTTT
>TRBJ2-2|TRBD1|TRBV9|-
CATTTGSTGELFF
TGTGCCACCACGACAGGGTCCACCGGGGAGCTGTTTTTT
>TRBJ2-1|-|TRBV3-1/TRBV3-2|-
CASSPAWSYNEQFF
TGTGCCAGCAGCCCCGCCTGGAGCTACAATGAGCAGTTCTTC